The 13 T cell receptor beta chains in this list originate from one sample, sequenced in a study of cytomegalovirus exposure and HLA in healthy donors (dated by TCRdb to the late 2010s). The library was built by means of the immunoSEQ multiplex PCR assay. A mixture of 60 forward primers for TCR Vbeta segments and 13 reverse primers for TCR Jbeta segments was used in the multiplex PCR. TCRdb limited this immuneACCESS table to in-frame rearrangements with V and J called. A share of clones is missing; checked studies link under half to unresolved V genes, and the rest is unexplained. A total of 130,000 to 150,000 clones appear in this sample, over 65% of them only once. The top ten clones comprise around an eighth of the sample. The sequenced sample consisted of PBMCs. These receptors originate from a man between 40 and 49 years old in good health and CMV-seropositive.

This clone showed up just a few times. The chain has TRBV20-1 and TRBJ2-4, with D perhaps matching TRBD1 (6 bases). The germline V gene has CDR1 DFQATT and CDR2 SNEGSKA (reference sequence). The CDR3 sequence is 11 residues long. Trimming took 4 bases from V and 12 from J, leaving 13 bases between them. In DNA form, the CDR3 reads TGCAGTGCTAACCGGGACACCTCTCAGTACTTC. It encodes CSANRDTSQYF.

V and J are TRBV14 and TRBJ2-7; perhaps TRBD2 as D (6 bases). Germline values: CDR1 SGHDN, CDR2 FVKESK. Trimming took 8 bases from V and 6 from J, leaving 26 bases between them. This CDR3 comprises 16 residues. CDR3 in amino acids: CASGLLQWRGGSEQYF. CDR3 in DNA: TGTGCCAGCGGCCTATTACAGTGGCGGGGAGGAAGCGAGCAGTACTTC.

The gene calls are TRBV7-3 and TRBJ1-1, with a possible D match to TRBD1 (5 bases). The germline V and J ends were trimmed by 0 bases and 4 bases, with 9 bases remaining between them. From germline, CDR1 is SGHTA and CDR2 FQGTGA. This CDR3 comprises 14 residues. The CDR3 loop is CASSLTPTATEAFF. CDR3 sequence (DNA): TGTGCCAGCAGCTTAACCCCGACAGCCACTGAAGCTTTCTTT. The variable domain in full, with the rest retrieved from reference TRBV7-3 and TRBJ1-1, is GAGVSQTPSNKVTEKGKYVELRCDPISGHTALYWYRQSLGQGPEFLIYFQGTGAADDSGLPNDRFFAVRPEGSVSTLKIQRTERGDSAVYLCASSLTPTATEAFFGQGTRLTVV.

The V call is TRBV19, the J call TRBJ2-1; D unclear. V was shortened by 1 base and J by 0 bases, with 7 bases between the two germline ends. Germline CDR1 LNHDA, CDR2 SQIVND (reference sequence). This CDR3 is built from 15 residues. CDR3 residues: CASSIGAISYNEQFF. The CDR3 coding sequence is TGTGCCAGTAGTATAGGGGCCATCTCCTACAATGAGCAGTTCTTC.

The J gene is TRBJ1-3, the V gene TRBV7-9; tentatively, D is TRBD1 (5 bases). The V end lost 6 bases, the J end lost 2 bases, and 8 bases lay between the germline ends. Germline assignment: CDR1 SEHNR and CDR2 FQNEAQ (reference sequence). This CDR3 comprises 13 residues. The DNA for the CDR3 is TGTGCCAGCAGGCAGGGCACTGGAAACACCATATATTTT. This sequence encodes CASRQGTGNTIYF.

The chain is built from TRBV4-3 and TRBJ1-3; the D is unclear. The CDR3 extends over 15 amino acids. V gave up 0 bases and J gave up 4 bases, with 10 bases separating them. CDR1 LGHNA and CDR2 YSLEER come from the germline V gene. CDR3: CASSQDLSLGNTIYF. The CDR3 bases are TGCGCCAGCAGCCAAGATTTGAGTTTAGGAAACACCATATATTTT.

The chain uses TRBV5-8 and TRBJ2-3; TRBD1 matches 9 bases. The V segment lost 7 bases and the J segment 5 bases; nucleotides outside the gene matches: 11. The CDR3 spans 15 residues. Germline V gene data show CDR1 as SGHTS and CDR2 as YDEGEE. The DNA of the CDR3 is TGTGCCAGCCAAAACCCCGGGACAGGGCAAGATACGCAGTATTTT. Residues: CASQNPGTGQDTQYF.

V and J are TRBV5-1 and TRBJ1-2; tentative D call: TRBD1 (6 bases). Germline V gives CDR1 SGHRS, CDR2 YFSETQ. With 0 bases removed from V and 9 bases from J, the gap between germline ends came to 18 bases. The CDR3 is 15 residues long. The CDR3 DNA follows: TGCGCCAGCAGCTTGGAGATTACGGGGGGGGCAAGCTACACCTTC. Amino acid sequence: CASSLEITGGASYTF.

This clone has just a few counts. This chain joins TRBV7-2 and TRBJ2-1; perhaps TRBD1 as D (6 bases). The germline gives CDR1 SGHTA, CDR2 FQGNSA. CDR3 length: 14 amino acids. Trimming took off 3 bases at V and 12 bases at J, with 18 bases between the two ends. Here the CDR3 reads CASSLGQSGFGQFF. The DNA of the CDR3 is TGTGCCAGCAGCTTGGGACAAAGTGGCTTTGGGCAGTTCTTC.

The chain recombines TRBV5-1 with TRBJ1-3, with D tentatively TRBD1 (5 bases). V was trimmed by 4 bases and J by 1 base, leaving 9 bases between them. The germline V gene encodes CDR1 SGHRS and CDR2 YFSETQ. The CDR3 spans 14 residues. CDR3 protein: CASSPDISGNTIYF. In DNA form, the CDR3 reads TGCGCCAGCAGCCCGGACATATCTGGAAACACCATATATTTT.

Regarding this clone: This CDR3 is also generated by other DNA sequences in the sample. This chain connects TRBV5-1 to TRBJ2-7, with 12 positions matching TRBD2. Trimming removed 1 base from V and 2 bases from J; junction bases left unmatched: 1. Germline lookup yields CDR1 SGHRS and CDR2 YFSETQ. This CDR3 spans 15 amino acids. CDR3 DNA: TGCGCCAGCAGCTTGACTAGCGGGAGGACCTACGAGCAGTACTTC. Encoded protein: CASSLTSGRTYEQYF. The variable domain in full, with the rest retrieved from reference TRBV5-1 and TRBJ2-7, is KAGVTQTPRYLIKTRGQQVTLSCSPISGHRSVSWYQQTPGQGLQFLFEYFSETQRNKGNFPGRFSGRQFSNSRSEMNVSTLELGDSALYLCASSLTSGRTYEQYFGPGTRLTVT.

This chain joins TRBV19 and TRBJ2-3, with 9 bases lining up with TRBD2. This CDR3 is 16 amino acids long. J gave up 10 bases and V 3 bases, and 14 bases lay outside the gene matches. Germline-derived CDR1 and CDR2 are LNHDA and SQIVND (reference sequence). Here the CDR3 reads CASSMFGRGGRVAQYF. The CDR3 DNA is TGTGCCAGTAGTATGTTTGGGAGGGGCGGGAGGGTCGCGCAGTATTTT.

J is TRBJ1-6 and V is TRBV10-3, with D possibly being TRBD1 (6 bases). Germline values: CDR1 ENHRY, CDR2 SYGVKD. V lost 7 bases and J 6 bases, leaving 13 bases between the germline ends. CDR3 length: 14 amino acids. CDR3 in DNA: TGTGCCATCACCTCAGGGGCAGCTAATTCACCCCTCCACTTT. Translation: CAITSGAANSPLHF.